This T cell receptor (beta chain) emerged from a study of T cells in Graves' hyperthyroidism and ophthalmopathy. At least 3 on the Clinical Activity Score was recorded for ophthalmopathy patients, who also had NOSPECS grade at least 4 and duration under 3 months. CDR3 length: 15 residues. The germline V gene has CDR1 SGHAT and CDR2 FQNNGV. Trimming removed 6 bases from V and 2 bases from J; junction bases left unmatched: 6. This clonotype was counted only a few times. Authors of the study amplified TCR beta CDR3 regions from RNA transcripts. The HTBI primer set was used in a first-round RT-PCR of the TCR CDR3. TCRdb re-derived calls from the multiplex PCR reads in MiXCR, one entry per CDR3 protein. This table has about half a million distinct CDR3 sequences, 22% appearing once.

This clonotype originated in an older woman with Graves' ophthalmopathy. The sample taken for sequencing was blood. V is TRBV11-2 and J is TRBJ2-1, with TRBD1 identical over 8 bases. CDR3 loop: CASRPGTGPYNEQFF. CDR3 bases: TGTGCCAGCAGGCCCGGGACAGGCCCCTACAATGAGCAGTTCTTC.